This TCR beta chain comes out of a study of radiotherapy plus CTLA-4 blockade in lung cancer. Profiled with immunoSEQ multiplex PCR; TCRdb holds only in-frame clones, not every one. The sample lists 2,700 or so clones, roughly 79% seen once, with around 20% in the top ten. With ipilimumab providing CTLA-4 blockade, focal radiation was administered to patients who had chemo-refractory metastatic non-small-cell lung cancer. As to this clone: As yet, its antigen is unknown.

Study outcomes and limitations: Reports identified early blood T cell clone dynamics, with interferon-beta, as the best response predictor. Tumor-derived TCR clones expanded in blood after radiotherapy plus ipilimumab.

Germline V gene data show CDR1 as MDHEN and CDR2 as SYDVKM. Trimming removed 2 bases from V and 7 bases from J; junction bases left unmatched: 3. CDR3 length: 14 residues. The J gene is TRBJ2-2, the V gene TRBV28; TRBD2 matches at 8 bases. The sample was tumor tissue, taken from a patient treated with radiotherapy plus ipilimumab. The clonotype was recovered from a human donor with non-small cell lung cancer that progressed on radiotherapy plus ipilimumab. This CDR3 is CASSLLGGDGELFF. DNA of the CDR3: TGTGCCAGCAGTTTACTCGGGGGGGACGGGGAGCTGTTTTTT.